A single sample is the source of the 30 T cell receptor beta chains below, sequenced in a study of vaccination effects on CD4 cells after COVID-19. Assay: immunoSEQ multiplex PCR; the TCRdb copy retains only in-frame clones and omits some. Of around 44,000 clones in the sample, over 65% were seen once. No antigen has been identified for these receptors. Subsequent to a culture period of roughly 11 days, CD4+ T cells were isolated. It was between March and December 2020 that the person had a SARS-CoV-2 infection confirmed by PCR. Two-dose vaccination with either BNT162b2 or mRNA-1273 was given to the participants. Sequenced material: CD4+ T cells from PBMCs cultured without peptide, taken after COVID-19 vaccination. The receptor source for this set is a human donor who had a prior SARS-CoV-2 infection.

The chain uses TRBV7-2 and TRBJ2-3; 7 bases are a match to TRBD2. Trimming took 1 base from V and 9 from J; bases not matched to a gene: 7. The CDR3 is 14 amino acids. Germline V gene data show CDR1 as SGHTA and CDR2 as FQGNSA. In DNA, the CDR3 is TGTGCCAGCAGCTTAGTAGCGGGCATGAGGACGCAGTATTTT. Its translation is CASSLVAGMRTQYF. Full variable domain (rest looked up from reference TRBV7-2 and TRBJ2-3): GAGVSQSPSNKVTEKGKDVELRCDPISGHTALYWYRQSLGQGLEFLIYFQGNSAPDKSGLPSDRFSAERTGGSVSTLTIQRTQQEDSAVYLCASSLVAGMRTQYFGPGTRLTVL.

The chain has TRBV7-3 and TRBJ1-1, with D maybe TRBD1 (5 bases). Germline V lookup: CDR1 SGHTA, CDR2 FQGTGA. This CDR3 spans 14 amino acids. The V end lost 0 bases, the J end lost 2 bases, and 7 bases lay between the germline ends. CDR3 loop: CASSLTGGNTEAFF. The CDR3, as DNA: TGTGCCAGCAGCTTAACGGGGGGAAACACTGAAGCTTTCTTT.

Here the CDR3 DNA reads TGTGCCAGCATAGGGAGACAGGGAGATCGTGGCTACACCTTC. This sequence encodes CASIGRQGDRGYTF. The genes are TRBV25-1 and TRBJ1-2, with 7 nucleotides matching TRBD1. This CDR3 is 14 amino acids long. Per germline, CDR1 MGHDK and CDR2 SYGVNS. V was pared by 7 bases and J by 7 bases, with 12 bases of the junction left unmatched.

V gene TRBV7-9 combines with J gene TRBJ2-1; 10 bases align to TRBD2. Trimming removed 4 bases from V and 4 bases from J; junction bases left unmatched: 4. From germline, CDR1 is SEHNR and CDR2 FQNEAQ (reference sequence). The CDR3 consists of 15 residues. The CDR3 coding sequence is TGTGCCAGCAGCTCGACTAGCGGGCTATACAATGAGCAGTTCTTC. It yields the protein CASSSTSGLYNEQFF. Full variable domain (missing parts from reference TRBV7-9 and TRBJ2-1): DTGVSQNPRHKITKRGQNVTFRCDPISEHNRLYWYRQTLGQGPEFLTYFQNEAQLEKSRLLSDRFSAERPKGSFSTLEIQRTEQGDSAMYLCASSSTSGLYNEQFFGPGTRLTVL.

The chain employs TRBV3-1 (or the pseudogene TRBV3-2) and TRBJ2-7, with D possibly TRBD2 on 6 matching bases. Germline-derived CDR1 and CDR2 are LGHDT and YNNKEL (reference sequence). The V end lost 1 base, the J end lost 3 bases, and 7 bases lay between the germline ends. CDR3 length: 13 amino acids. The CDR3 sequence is CASSQAGVYEQYF. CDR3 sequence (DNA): TGTGCCAGCAGCCAAGCGGGGGTCTACGAGCAGTACTTC.

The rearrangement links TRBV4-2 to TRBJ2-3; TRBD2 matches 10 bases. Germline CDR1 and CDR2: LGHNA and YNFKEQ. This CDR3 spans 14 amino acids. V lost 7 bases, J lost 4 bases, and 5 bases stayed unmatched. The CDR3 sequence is CASKELAGSDTQYF. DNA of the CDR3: TGTGCCAGCAAAGAACTAGCGGGATCAGATACGCAGTATTTT.

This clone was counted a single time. CDR3 loop: CASSLAYQGARRETQYF. CDR3 nucleotide sequence: TGCGCCAGCAGCTTGGCCTATCAGGGGGCGAGAAGGGAGACCCAGTACTTC. This chain links TRBV5-1 with TRBJ2-5, with 8 bases that match TRBD1. Germline V gives CDR1 SGHRS, CDR2 YFSETQ. V lost 0 bases and J lost 5; bases outside the gene matches: 12. The CDR3 extends over 17 amino acids.

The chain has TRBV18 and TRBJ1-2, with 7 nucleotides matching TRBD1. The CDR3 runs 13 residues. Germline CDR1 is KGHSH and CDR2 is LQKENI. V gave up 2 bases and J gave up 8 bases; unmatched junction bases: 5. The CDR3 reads CASSPDRARGYTF. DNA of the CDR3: TGTGCCAGCTCACCAGACAGGGCGAGAGGCTACACCTTC.

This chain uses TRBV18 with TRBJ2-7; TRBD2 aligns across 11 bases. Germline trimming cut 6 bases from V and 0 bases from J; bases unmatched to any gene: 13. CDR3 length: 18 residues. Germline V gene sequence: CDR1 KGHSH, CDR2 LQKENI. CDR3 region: CASSPRGTSGRSSYEQYF. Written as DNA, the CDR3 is TGTGCCAGCTCCCCCCGAGGGACTAGCGGCCGAAGCTCCTACGAGCAGTACTTC.

The CDR3 here is CASSFTGTVEAFF. The CDR3 DNA sequence: TGTGCCAGCAGCTTTACCGGGACAGTTGAAGCTTTCTTT. This chain connects TRBV7-2 to TRBJ1-1; 7 nucleotides agree with TRBD1. Germline CDR1 and CDR2: SGHTA and FQGNSA. V trimming: 3 bases; J trimming: 7 bases; junction bases outside the gene matches: 5. This CDR3 has 13 residues.

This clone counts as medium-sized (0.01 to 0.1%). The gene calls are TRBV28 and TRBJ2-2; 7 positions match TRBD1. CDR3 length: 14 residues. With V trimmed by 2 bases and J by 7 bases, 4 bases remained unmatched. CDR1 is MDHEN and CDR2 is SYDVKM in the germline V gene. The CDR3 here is CASSLNAGGGELFF. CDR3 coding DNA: TGTGCCAGCAGTTTAAATGCAGGGGGCGGGGAGCTGTTTTTT.

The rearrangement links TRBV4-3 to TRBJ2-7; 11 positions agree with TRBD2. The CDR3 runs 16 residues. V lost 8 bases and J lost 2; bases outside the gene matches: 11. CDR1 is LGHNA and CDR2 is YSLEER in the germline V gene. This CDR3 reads CASGKMGLAVPYEQYF. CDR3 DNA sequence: TGCGCCAGCGGGAAAATGGGACTAGCGGTTCCCTACGAGCAGTACTTC.

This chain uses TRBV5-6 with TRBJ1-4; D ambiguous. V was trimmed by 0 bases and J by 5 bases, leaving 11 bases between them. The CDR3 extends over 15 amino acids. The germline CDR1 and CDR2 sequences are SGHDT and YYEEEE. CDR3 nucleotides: TGTGCCAGCAGCTTGGGAGGGAAACGCAATGAAAAACTGTTTTTT. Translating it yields CASSLGGKRNEKLFF.

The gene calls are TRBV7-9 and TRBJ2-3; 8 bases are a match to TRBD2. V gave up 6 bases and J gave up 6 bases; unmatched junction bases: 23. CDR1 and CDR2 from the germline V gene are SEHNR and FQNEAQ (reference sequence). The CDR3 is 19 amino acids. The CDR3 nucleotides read TGTGCCAGCAGGCGTTTTCCCGTCGGAGTAGCGGGGCCTACTGATACGCAGTATTTT. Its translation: CASRRFPVGVAGPTDTQYF.

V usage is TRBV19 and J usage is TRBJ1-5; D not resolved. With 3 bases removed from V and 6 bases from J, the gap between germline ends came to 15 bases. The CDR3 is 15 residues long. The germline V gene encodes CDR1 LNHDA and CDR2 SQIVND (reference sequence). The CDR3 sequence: CASSIQAPQSQPQHF. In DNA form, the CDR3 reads TGTGCCAGTAGTATTCAGGCCCCTCAGAGTCAGCCCCAGCATTTT. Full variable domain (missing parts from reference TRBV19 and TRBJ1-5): DGGITQSPKYLFRKEGQNVTLSCEQNLNHDAMYWYRQDPGQGLRLIYYSQIVNDFQKGDIAEGYSVSREKKESFPLTVTSAQKNPTAFYLCASSIQAPQSQPQHFGDGTRLSIL.

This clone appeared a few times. The CDR3 spells CASSQEFFADYEQYF. The CDR3, as DNA: TGTGCCAGCAGCCAAGAGTTTTTTGCAGACTACGAGCAGTACTTC. The rearrangement joins TRBV14 to TRBJ2-7; no firm D call. Germline V gives CDR1 SGHDN, CDR2 FVKESK. This CDR3 has 15 residues. Between the trimmed V and J ends, which lost 0 bases and 3 bases, there was a span of 12 bases.

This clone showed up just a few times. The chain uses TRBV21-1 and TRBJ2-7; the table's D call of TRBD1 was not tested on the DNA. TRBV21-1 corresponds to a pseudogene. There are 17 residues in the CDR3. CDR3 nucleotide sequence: TGTGCCAGCACTTCCTGGGGGCTAGCACGTTTTTCCTACGAGCAGTACTTC. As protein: CASTSWGLARFSYEQYF.

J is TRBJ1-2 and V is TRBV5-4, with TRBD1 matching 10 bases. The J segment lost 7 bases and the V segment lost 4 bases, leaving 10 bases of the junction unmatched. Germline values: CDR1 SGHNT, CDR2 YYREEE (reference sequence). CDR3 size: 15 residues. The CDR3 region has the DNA TGTGCCAGCAGCCTCCGGGACAGGGGTACGGCTGGCTACACCTTC. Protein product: CASSLRDRGTAGYTF.

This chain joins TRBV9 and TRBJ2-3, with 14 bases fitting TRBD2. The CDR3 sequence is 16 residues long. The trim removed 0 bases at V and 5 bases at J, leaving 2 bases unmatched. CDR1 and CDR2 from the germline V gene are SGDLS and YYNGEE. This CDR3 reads CASSVGLAGGLDTQYF. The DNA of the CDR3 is TGTGCCAGCAGCGTAGGACTAGCGGGGGGGTTAGATACGCAGTATTTT.

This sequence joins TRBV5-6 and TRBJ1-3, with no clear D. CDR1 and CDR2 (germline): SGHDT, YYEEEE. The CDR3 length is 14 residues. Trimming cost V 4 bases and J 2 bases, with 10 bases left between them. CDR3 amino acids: CASSANSAGNTIYF. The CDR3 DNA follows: TGTGCCAGCAGCGCGAACAGTGCTGGAAACACCATATATTTT.

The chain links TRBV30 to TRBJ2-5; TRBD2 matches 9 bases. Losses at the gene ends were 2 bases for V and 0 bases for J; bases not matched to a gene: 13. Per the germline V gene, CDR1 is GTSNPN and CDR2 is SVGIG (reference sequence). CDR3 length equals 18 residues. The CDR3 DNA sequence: TGTGCCTGGAGTACTCCGCCGCCTAGCGGGGAGTACCAAGAGACCCAGTACTTC. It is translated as CAWSTPPPSGEYQETQYF.

The CDR3 is CASSPDSMSFQYGYTF. The CDR3 DNA reads TGCGCCAGCAGCCCTGACTCGATGAGTTTTCAGTATGGCTACACCTTC. This chain connects TRBV5-1 to TRBJ1-2; no clear D gene. V lost 4 bases, J lost 5 bases, and 21 bases lay in between. CDR3 size: 16 residues. From germline, CDR1 is SGHRS and CDR2 YFSETQ.

The CDR3 here is CASSQRTGDYEQYF. CDR3 coding DNA: TGCGCCAGCAGCCAGCGGACAGGTGACTACGAGCAGTACTTC. J is TRBJ2-7 and V is TRBV4-1, with TRBD1 identical over 7 bases. Unmatched junction bases numbered 5, after V lost 3 bases and J lost 3 bases. The CDR3 consists of 14 residues. The germline V gene encodes CDR1 MGHRA and CDR2 YSYEKL.

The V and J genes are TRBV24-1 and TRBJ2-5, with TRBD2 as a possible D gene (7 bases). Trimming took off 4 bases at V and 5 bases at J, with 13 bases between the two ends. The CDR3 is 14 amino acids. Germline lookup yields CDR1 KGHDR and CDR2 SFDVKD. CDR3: CATSDSWGGETQYF. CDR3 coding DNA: TGTGCCACCAGTGACTCGTGGGGGGGCGAGACCCAGTACTTC.

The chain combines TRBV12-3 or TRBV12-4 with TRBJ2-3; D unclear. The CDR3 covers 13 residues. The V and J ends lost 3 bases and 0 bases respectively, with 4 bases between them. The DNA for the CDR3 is TGTGCCAGCAGTTTCGTTAGCACAGATACGCAGTATTTT. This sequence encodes CASSFVSTDTQYF.

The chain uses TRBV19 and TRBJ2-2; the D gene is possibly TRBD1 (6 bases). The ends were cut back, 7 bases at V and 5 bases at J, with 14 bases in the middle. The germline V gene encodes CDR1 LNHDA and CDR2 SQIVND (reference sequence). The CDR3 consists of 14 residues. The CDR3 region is CASNYRAQTGELFF. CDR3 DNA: TGTGCCAGTAATTACAGGGCCCAAACCGGGGAGCTGTTTTTT.

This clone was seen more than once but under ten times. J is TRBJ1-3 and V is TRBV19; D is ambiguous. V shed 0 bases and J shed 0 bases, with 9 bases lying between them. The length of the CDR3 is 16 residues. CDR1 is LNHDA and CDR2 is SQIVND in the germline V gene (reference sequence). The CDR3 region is CASSIERAYSGNTIYF. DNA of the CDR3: TGTGCCAGTAGTATAGAGAGGGCGTACTCTGGAAACACCATATATTTT. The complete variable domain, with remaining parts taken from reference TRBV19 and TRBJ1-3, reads DGGITQSPKYLFRKEGQNVTLSCEQNLNHDAMYWYRQDPGQGLRLIYYSQIVNDFQKGDIAEGYSVSREKKESFPLTVTSAQKNPTAFYLCASSIERAYSGNTIYFGEGSWLTVV.

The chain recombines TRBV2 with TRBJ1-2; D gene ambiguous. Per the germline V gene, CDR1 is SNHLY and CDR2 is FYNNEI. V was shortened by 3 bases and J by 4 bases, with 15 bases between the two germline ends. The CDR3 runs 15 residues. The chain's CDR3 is CASSEETFSTYGYTF. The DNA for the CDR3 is TGTGCCAGCAGTGAGGAGACTTTCTCTACCTATGGCTACACCTTC.

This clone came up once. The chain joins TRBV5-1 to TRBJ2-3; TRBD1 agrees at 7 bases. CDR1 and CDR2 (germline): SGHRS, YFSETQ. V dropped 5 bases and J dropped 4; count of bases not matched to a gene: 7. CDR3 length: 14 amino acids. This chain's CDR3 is CASRLQGTADTQYF. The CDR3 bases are TGCGCCAGCAGATTACAGGGGACCGCAGATACGCAGTATTTT.

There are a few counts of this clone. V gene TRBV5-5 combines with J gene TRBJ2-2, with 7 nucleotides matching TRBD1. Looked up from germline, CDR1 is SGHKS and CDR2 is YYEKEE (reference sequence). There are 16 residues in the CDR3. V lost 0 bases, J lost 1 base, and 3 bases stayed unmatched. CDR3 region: CASSLVGTVNTGELFF. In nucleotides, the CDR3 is TGTGCCAGCAGCTTGGTAGGGACAGTGAACACCGGGGAGCTGTTTTTT.